The present T cell receptor beta chain was sequenced within a study of shared clonotypes between healthy human individuals. This CDR3 region has 16 residues. V lost 5 bases, J lost 0 bases, and 17 bases lay in between. Germline CDR1 SGHRS, CDR2 YFSETQ. Using immunoSEQ multiplex PCR, the repertoire was profiled, and TCRdb retains in-frame clones only, with some absent. The repertoire holds some 550,000 clones, around 97% seen once, with 0.057% in the top ten. Only one count was recorded for this clone. Its cognate antigen is unknown. Broader study findings: Clonotype sharing among donors, it was expected, would be affected by sequencing depth.

This sequence was found in a woman in her twenties or thirties in good health. The gene calls are TRBV5-1 and TRBJ1-1; the D gene is possibly TRBD1 (5 bases). Source material: naive CD4+ T cells sorted from blood. Subset of the sample: CD45RA+ positively selected. The CDR3 reads CASRPGTGAMNTEAFF. The CDR3 DNA reads TGCGCCAGCAGACCGGGGACCGGGGCAATGAACACTGAAGCTTTCTTT. The variable domain in full, completed from reference TRBV5-1 and TRBJ1-1, reads KAGVTQTPRYLIKTRGQQVTLSCSPISGHRSVSWYQQTPGQGLQFLFEYFSETQRNKGNFPGRFSGRQFSNSRSEMNVSTLELGDSALYLCASRPGTGAMNTEAFFGQGTRLTVV.